This is a list of T cell receptor beta chains from one sample in a study of OX40 agonist ivuxolimab in advanced cancers. Profiling relied on immunoSEQ multiplex PCR, and the TCRdb table lists in-frame clones only, not all of them. Of fewer than 45,000 clones listed, around 89% are singletons. The sequencing used CD4+ or CD8+ T cells sorted from blood, collected in a trial of the OX40 agonist ivuxolimab. The receptor source for this set is an adult with an advanced solid tumor such as melanoma, head and neck, liver or kidney cancer. Both conserved end residues are trimmed from each CDR3. The D gene is left open where the match is weak.

j_gene,d_gene,v_gene,CDR3aa
TRBJ2-7,TRBD2,TRBV2,ASSSSGSSYEQY
TRBJ2-7,NA,TRBV27,ASRRDGGYEQY
TRBJ2-5,NA,TRBV11-1,ASSLVAGFRETQY
TRBJ2-7,TRBD2,TRBV7-9,ASSRPGGYEQY
TRBJ1-4,NA,TRBV7-2,ASSLGPASGTSDEKLF
TRBJ1-1,NA,TRBV27,ASSPLRGVGTEAF
TRBJ2-5,TRBD2,TRBV6-5,ASRAIAGEEETQY
TRBJ2-1,NA,TRBV7-8,ASSLIVNYNEQF
TRBJ2-1,TRBD1,TRBV7-3,ASSLRQGTYNEQF
TRBJ2-3,NA,TRBV4-3,ASSQDWGAQY
TRBJ2-7,TRBD2,TRBV28,ASRVWTRRFNEQY
TRBJ1-4,NA,TRBV27,ASSLSGGGAEKLF
TRBJ2-1,TRBD2,TRBV19,ASRLAGRNEQF
TRBJ2-1,TRBD2,TRBV7-6,ASSSGLAGEQGNEQF
TRBJ2-6,NA,TRBV19,ASRQVDQTHPGANVLT
TRBJ2-2,TRBD1,TRBV9,ASSPAAGGTGELF
TRBJ1-1,NA,TRBV25-1,ASSGKPSTENTEAF
TRBJ2-5,TRBD1,TRBV14,ASSQQTGGETQY
NA,NA,TRBV7-9,ASSSDRHYEQY
TRBJ2-1,TRBD2,TRBV9,ASSVGGGSSYNEQF
TRBJ2-3,NA,TRBV5-1,ASSPEDIDGDTQY
TRBJ1-5,NA,TRBV23-1,ASSPYRENQPQH
TRBJ2-5,TRBD2,TRBV30,AWSPIAGLARETQY
TRBJ2-5,NA,TRBV19,ASSIDLRDPDRETQY
TRBJ2-2,TRBD1,TRBV6-5,ASSSTGGVYTGELF
TRBJ2-2,TRBD2,TRBV5-1,ASSLAGGTGELF
TRBJ2-7,NA,TRBV28,ASRTPAYEQY
TRBJ2-7,TRBD2,TRBV19,ASSLQRESYEQY
TRBJ2-1,NA,TRBV11-2,ASSLDYISGRAYEQF
TRBJ1-6,NA,TRBV19,ASSIGQALH
TRBJ2-7,NA,TRBV27,ASSFGGGAYEQY
TRBJ2-7,TRBD2,TRBV18,ASSPPVGTSGAYEQY
TRBJ2-7,TRBD1,TRBV18,ASSSGQGDYEQY
TRBJ2-3,NA,TRBV7-8,ASSLFGDTQY
TRBJ2-1,NA,TRBV29-1,SVEDAGGSSYNEQF
TRBJ1-4,TRBD1,TRBV11-2,ASSLTGGEKLF
TRBJ2-1,TRBD2,TRBV7-8,ASSLPTSGTSSYNEQF
TRBJ2-1,NA,TRBV7-3,ASSLTSGPYNEQF
TRBJ2-5,TRBD1,TRBV15,ATGLTGRTEETQY
TRBJ2-3,NA,TRBV7-6,ASSLEVGTDTQY
TRBJ2-7,TRBD2,TRBV4-3,ASSQASGATYEQY
TRBJ2-7,NA,TRBV19,ASSPYRGYEQY
TRBJ2-1,NA,TRBV5-1,ASSLVALHYNEQF
TRBJ2-7,TRBD1,TRBV7-9,ASSLVGTANEQY
TRBJ2-7,TRBD2,TRBV19,ASSTSGYYEQY
TRBJ2-7,TRBD1,TRBV5-1,ASSLLPWDRSSYEQY
TRBJ2-7,NA,TRBV27,ASSWGSSYEQY
TRBJ1-5,NA,TRBV5-6,ASSLLVNSNQPQH
TRBJ2-7,NA,TRBV9,ASSPWAEGNEQY
TRBJ2-1,TRBD2,TRBV6-6,ASSWGLAGDNEQF